One sample yielded the 14 T cell receptor beta chains listed below, sequenced in a study of T cell repertoires in cytomegalovirus infection. In TCRdb, the reads were re-called with MiXCR into one record per CDR3 protein. The sample yields approximately 990,000 distinct CDR3 sequences, around 31% seen once. The antigens of these receptors remain unknown. Specimen: cultured CD8+ T cells from PBMCs, collected from culture after CMV antigen stimulation. All receptors come from a human donor in good health (CMV status not recorded). Some clones in this sample may be carry-over from other donors' samples.

The J gene is TRBJ1-2, the V gene TRBV7-9; tentative D call: TRBD1 (5 bases). Trimming stripped 0 bases from V and 4 bases from J, with 18 bases between. CDR1 is SEHNR and CDR2 is FQNEAQ in the germline V gene (reference sequence). The CDR3 is 17 amino acids. The CDR3 region is CASSLAWRRGSPYGYTF. DNA for the CDR3: TGTGCCAGCAGCTTAGCGTGGCGTAGGGGCAGTCCCTATGGCTACACCTTC.

The rearrangement joins TRBV7-9 to TRBJ2-7; no clear D. The germline V and J ends were trimmed by 6 bases and 5 bases, with 11 bases remaining between them. CDR1 SEHNR and CDR2 FQNEAQ come from the germline V gene (reference sequence). The CDR3 contains 12 residues. The CDR3: CASSRAQHEQYF. In DNA form, the CDR3 reads TGTGCCAGCAGTCGTGCACAGCACGAGCAGTACTTC.

This chain connects TRBV6-4 to TRBJ1-5; no clear D. V shed 2 bases and J shed 3 bases, with 11 bases lying between them. The CDR3 consists of 15 residues. Germline assignment: CDR1 MRHNA and CDR2 SNTAGT. CDR3 in amino acids: CASSDRAGDNQPQHF. For the CDR3, the DNA is TGTGCCAGCAGTGACAGGGCTGGCGACAATCAGCCCCAGCATTTT.

This clonotype has more than one count but fewer than ten. J is TRBJ1-2 and V is TRBV12-3 or TRBV12-4; D gene unclear. The CDR3 sequence is 14 residues long. Trimming removed 6 bases at V and 4 bases at J, with 15 bases between. The CDR3 protein is CASRPLQKSYGYTF. In nucleotides, the CDR3 is TGTGCCAGCAGACCCTTACAGAAATCCTATGGCTACACCTTC.

This clonotype was seen a handful of times. The J gene is TRBJ2-1, the V gene TRBV5-5, with D possibly TRBD2 on 6 matching bases. Germline lookup yields CDR1 SGHKS and CDR2 YYEKEE (reference sequence). V lost 2 bases and J 3 bases, leaving 18 bases between the germline ends. The length of the CDR3 is 17 residues. CDR3 sequence: CASSFRDSYLSYNEQFF. The CDR3 region has the DNA TGTGCCAGCAGCTTCAGGGACTCCTACTTGAGCTACAATGAGCAGTTCTTC. Full variable domain (remainder filled in from reference TRBV5-5 and TRBJ2-1): DAGVTQSPTHLIKTRGQQVTLRCSPISGHKSVSWYQQVLGQGPQFIFQYYEKEERGRGNFPDRFSARQFPNYSSELNVNALLLGDSALYLCASSFRDSYLSYNEQFFGPGTRLTVL.

This sequence joins TRBV5-6 and TRBJ2-2; TRBD2 matches at 13 bases. The trim removed 4 bases at V and 6 bases at J, leaving 6 bases unmatched. This CDR3 has 16 amino acids. The germline gives CDR1 SGHDT, CDR2 YYEEEE. The CDR3 loop reads CASSAGTSGVPGELFF. In nucleotides, the CDR3 is TGTGCCAGCAGCGCTGGGACTAGCGGGGTCCCCGGGGAGCTGTTTTTT.

The table lists this clonotype with a few counts. J is TRBJ2-3 and V is TRBV11-2; 7 nucleotides line up with TRBD1. Germline V gives CDR1 SGHAT, CDR2 FQNNGV. V dropped 4 bases and J dropped 1; count of bases not matched to a gene: 8. The CDR3 is 16 amino acids. CDR3 residues: CASSSRGRWGTDTQYF. Here the CDR3 DNA reads TGTGCCAGCAGCTCGAGGGGGCGGTGGGGCACAGATACGCAGTATTTT.

This clonotype was recorded a few times. The chain recombines TRBV14 with TRBJ2-1, with D tentatively TRBD2 (5 bases). The CDR3 spans 17 residues. The germline gives CDR1 SGHDN, CDR2 FVKESK. Deletions cut 0 bases from V and 4 bases from J, with 16 bases between. The CDR3 DNA is TGTGCCAGCAGCCAAGATTTTGGCCTAGCTGGATACAATGAGCAGTTCTTC. Translating gives CASSQDFGLAGYNEQFF.

J is TRBJ2-1 and V is TRBV28; 7 nucleotides match TRBD1. The CDR3 is 12 amino acids. CDR1 and CDR2 from the germline V gene are MDHEN and SYDVKM. The trim removed 5 bases at V and 16 bases at J, leaving 11 bases unmatched. The CDR3 loop is CASSISDRVGFF. The CDR3 nucleotides read TGTGCCAGCAGTATCAGCGACAGGGTCGGATTCTTC. Full variable domain (missing parts from reference TRBV28 and TRBJ2-1): DVKVTQSSRYLVKRTGEKVFLECVQDMDHENMFWYRQDPGLGLRLIYFSYDVKMKEKGDIPEGYSVSREKKERFSLILESASTNQTSMYLCASSISDRVGFFGPGTRLTVL.

This clonotype was detected a few times. The chain uses TRBV19 and TRBJ2-1; D may be TRBD2 (5 bases). Germline loops: CDR1 LNHDA, CDR2 SQIVND (reference sequence). V dropped 6 bases and J dropped 1 base, with 16 bases sitting between them. This CDR3 has 16 amino acids. For the CDR3, the DNA is TGTGCCAGTAGGGACCGACGGCGGGTTTCCTACAATGAGCAGTTCTTC. Protein: CASRDRRRVSYNEQFF.

This clonotype has just a few counts. CDR3 residues: CASSDHDRPLAKNIQYF. The CDR3 region has the DNA TGTGCCAGCAGTGACCACGACAGGCCACTAGCCAAAAACATTCAGTACTTC. The rearrangement uses TRBV6-1 and TRBJ2-4; perhaps TRBD1 as D (6 bases). V was trimmed by 3 bases and J by 0 bases, leaving 15 bases between them. Per germline, CDR1 MNHNS and CDR2 SASEGT. The CDR3 runs to 17 residues.

This chain connects TRBV27 to TRBJ2-7; the match to TRBD1 covers 7 bases. The CDR3 has 14 residues. Losses at the gene ends were 5 bases for V and 0 bases for J; bases not matched to a gene: 4. Germline values: CDR1 MNHEY, CDR2 SMNVEV (reference sequence). The CDR3 bases are TGTGCCAGCAGTCACGGGGACAGCTCCTACGAGCAGTACTTC. It encodes CASSHGDSSYEQYF.

The chain recombines TRBV5-4 with TRBJ2-1; perhaps D is TRBD1 or TRBD2 (5 bases each). Trimming took off 4 bases at V and 2 bases at J, with 16 bases between the two ends. CDR3 size: 16 residues. Germline CDR1 and CDR2: SGHNT and YYREEE (reference sequence). This chain's CDR3 is CASSELTGTAYNEQFF. The DNA of the CDR3 is TGTGCCAGCAGCGAACTCACCGGGACCGCCTACAATGAGCAGTTCTTC.

This clonotype has more than one count but fewer than ten. V and J are TRBV4-3 and TRBJ1-6, with 7 bases that match TRBD1. J lost 8 bases, V lost 4 bases, and 5 bases had no gene match. The CDR3 covers 14 residues. Germline V gene lookup returns CDR1 LGHNA and CDR2 YSLEER. The CDR3 reads CASSPGGGYSPLHF. In nucleotides, the CDR3 is TGCGCCAGCAGCCCAGGGGGGGGTTATTCACCCCTCCACTTT.